This T cell receptor beta chain originates from a study of vaccination and CD4 T cells after COVID-19. Overall study context: The convalescent group had six males, four females, seven Caucasians, two Asians, one multiracial.

Germline CDR1 reads WSHSY; CDR2 reads SAAADI. The V gene lost 2 bases and the J gene lost 4 bases, with 8 bases spanning the gap. This CDR3 is built from 13 residues. In the case of this clonotype: Its antigen is unknown.

The treatment denotes: roughly 10-day PBMC culture with coronavirus spike peptide pools or control peptides (ViraFEST assay). Once peptide pools had expanded antigen-specific T cells, ViraFEST sequenced TCRs. Oncomine TCR Beta short-read sequencing was applied to DNA from cultured CD4+ T cells. Investigators obtained genomic DNA by extraction from cultured CD4+ T cells. TCRdb processed the PCR reads anew with MiXCR; each CDR3 protein has one entry. The sample includes some 15,000 distinct CDR3 sequences, around 55% of them seen just once. The receptor was derived from a human donor who had recovered from COVID-19. The V and J genes are TRBV10-2 and TRBJ1-2; D ambiguous. The sample was CD4+ T cells from blood, cultured in vitro, taken before SARS-CoV-2 vaccination. CDR3 bases: TGCGCCAGCAGTGAGACAGTCCTCTATGGCTACACCTTC. This sequence encodes CASSETVLYGYTF.